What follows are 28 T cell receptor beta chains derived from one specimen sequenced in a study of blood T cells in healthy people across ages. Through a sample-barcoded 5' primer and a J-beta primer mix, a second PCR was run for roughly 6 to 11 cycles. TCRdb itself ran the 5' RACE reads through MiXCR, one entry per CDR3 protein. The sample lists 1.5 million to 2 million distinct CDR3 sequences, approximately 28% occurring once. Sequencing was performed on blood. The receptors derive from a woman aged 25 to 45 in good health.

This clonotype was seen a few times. CDR3 nucleotides: TGTGCCAGCAGTGAATATGGGACTGCTACCTACGAGCAGTACTTC. Residues: CASSEYGTATYEQYF. This chain connects TRBV2 to TRBJ2-7, with D possibly matching TRBD2 (6 bases). V gave up 2 bases and J gave up 2 bases, with 13 bases separating them. The germline gives CDR1 SNHLY, CDR2 FYNNEI. This CDR3 is 15 amino acids long.

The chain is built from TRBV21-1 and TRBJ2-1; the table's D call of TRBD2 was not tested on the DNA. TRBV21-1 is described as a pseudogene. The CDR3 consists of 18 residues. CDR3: CASSKVGLAESSYNEQFF. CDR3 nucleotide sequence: TGTGCCAGCAGCAAAGTGGGACTAGCGGAGAGCTCCTACAATGAGCAGTTCTTC.

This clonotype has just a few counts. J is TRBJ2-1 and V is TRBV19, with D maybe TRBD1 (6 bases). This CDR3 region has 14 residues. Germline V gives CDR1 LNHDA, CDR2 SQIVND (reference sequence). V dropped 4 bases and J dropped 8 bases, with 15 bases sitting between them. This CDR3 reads CASSRGPQGDEQFF. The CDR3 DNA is TGTGCCAGTAGTAGGGGGCCCCAAGGGGATGAGCAGTTCTTC.

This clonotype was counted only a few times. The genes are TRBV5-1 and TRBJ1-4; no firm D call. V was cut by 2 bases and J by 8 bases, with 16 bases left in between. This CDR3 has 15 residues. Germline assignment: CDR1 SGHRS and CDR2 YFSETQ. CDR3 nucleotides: TGCGCCAGCAGCTTTCGAGAGGGAGGAGGCGAAAAACTGTTTTTT. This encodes CASSFREGGGEKLFF. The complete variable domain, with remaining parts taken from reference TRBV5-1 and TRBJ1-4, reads KAGVTQTPRYLIKTRGQQVTLSCSPISGHRSVSWYQQTPGQGLQFLFEYFSETQRNKGNFPGRFSGRQFSNSRSEMNVSTLELGDSALYLCASSFREGGGEKLFFGSGTQLSVL.

The CDR3, as DNA: TGTGCCAGCAGCTTAAATCTGGTGCAGTATTTT. Its translation: CASSLNLVQYF. The V gene is TRBV7-2, the J gene TRBJ2-3; D call uncertain. The germline V gene has CDR1 SGHTA and CDR2 FQGNSA. The CDR3 spans 11 residues. V was trimmed by 2 bases and J by 11 bases, leaving 8 bases between them.

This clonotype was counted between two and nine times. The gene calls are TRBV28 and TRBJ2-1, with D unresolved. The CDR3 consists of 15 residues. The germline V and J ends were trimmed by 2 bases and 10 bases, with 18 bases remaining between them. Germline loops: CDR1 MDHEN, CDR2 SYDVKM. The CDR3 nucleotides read TGTGCCAGCAGTTTACAGGACGGACGTACCTACGAGCAGTTCTTC. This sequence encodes CASSLQDGRTYEQFF.

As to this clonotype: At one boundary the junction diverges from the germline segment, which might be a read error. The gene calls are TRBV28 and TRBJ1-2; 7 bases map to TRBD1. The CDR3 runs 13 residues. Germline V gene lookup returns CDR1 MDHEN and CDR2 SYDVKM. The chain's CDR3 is CTSSSRDRGGYTF. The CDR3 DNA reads TGTACCAGCAGTAGCCGGGACAGAGGAGGCTACACCTTC.

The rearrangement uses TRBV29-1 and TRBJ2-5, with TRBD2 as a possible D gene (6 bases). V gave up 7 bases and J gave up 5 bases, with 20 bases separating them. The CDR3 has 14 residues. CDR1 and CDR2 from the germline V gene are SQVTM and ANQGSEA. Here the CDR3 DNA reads TGCAGCGCAATACTAGCCCAGAGCCTGGAGACCCAGTACTTC. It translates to CSAILAQSLETQYF. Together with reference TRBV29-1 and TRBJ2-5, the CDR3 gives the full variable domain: SAVISQKPSRDICQRGTSLTIQCQVDSQVTMMFWYRQQPGQSLTLIATANQGSEATYESGFVIDKFPISRPNLTFSTLTVSNMSPEDSSIYLCSAILAQSLETQYFGPGTRLLVL.

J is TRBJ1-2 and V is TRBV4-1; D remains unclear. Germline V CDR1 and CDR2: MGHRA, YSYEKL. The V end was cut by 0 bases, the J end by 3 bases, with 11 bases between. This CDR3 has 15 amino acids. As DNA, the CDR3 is TGCGCCAGCAGCCAAGAGAACGGCGATTACTATGGCTACACCTTC. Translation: CASSQENGDYYGYTF.

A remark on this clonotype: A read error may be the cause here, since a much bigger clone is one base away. CDR3: CASSPGQHNYGYTF. For the CDR3, the DNA is TGTGCCAGCAGCCCGGGACAGCATAACTATGGCTACACCTTC. The rearrangement joins TRBV9 to TRBJ1-2; 7 bases map to TRBD1. V trimming: 4 bases; J trimming: 1 base; junction bases outside the gene matches: 4. CDR3 size: 14 residues. Germline values: CDR1 SGDLS, CDR2 YYNGEE.

For the CDR3, the DNA is TGCGCCAGCAGCCAAGTAGGCAGTTCATATAATTCACCCCTCCACTTT. This translates into CASSQVGSSYNSPLHF. The chain uses TRBV4-1 and TRBJ1-6, with unresolved D. The CDR3 runs 16 residues. V was shortened by 1 base and J by 4 bases, with 11 bases between the two germline ends. Germline V gives CDR1 MGHRA, CDR2 YSYEKL.

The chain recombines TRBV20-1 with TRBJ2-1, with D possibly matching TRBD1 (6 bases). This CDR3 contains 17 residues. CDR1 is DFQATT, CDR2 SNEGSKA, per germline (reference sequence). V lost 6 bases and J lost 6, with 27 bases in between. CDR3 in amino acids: CSATDPRGVRAVNEQFF. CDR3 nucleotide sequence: TGCAGTGCGACCGACCCCAGGGGAGTAAGAGCCGTCAATGAGCAGTTCTTC.

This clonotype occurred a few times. CDR3 protein: CASSLPSGGTRQGEQYF. The CDR3 DNA reads as TGTGCCAGCAGTTTACCTAGCGGGGGGACCCGCCAGGGCGAGCAGTACTTC. This chain joins TRBV28 and TRBJ2-7; 11 bases agree with TRBD2. The CDR3 length is 17 residues. V shed 2 bases and J 6 bases; nucleotides not matched to a gene: 12. Looked up from germline, CDR1 is MDHEN and CDR2 is SYDVKM.

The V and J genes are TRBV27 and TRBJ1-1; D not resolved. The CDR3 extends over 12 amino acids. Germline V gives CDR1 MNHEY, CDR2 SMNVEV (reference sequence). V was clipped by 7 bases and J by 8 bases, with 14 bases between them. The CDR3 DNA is TGTGCCAGCAACAAACTTGGAGGGGAAGCTTTCTTT. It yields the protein CASNKLGGEAFF.

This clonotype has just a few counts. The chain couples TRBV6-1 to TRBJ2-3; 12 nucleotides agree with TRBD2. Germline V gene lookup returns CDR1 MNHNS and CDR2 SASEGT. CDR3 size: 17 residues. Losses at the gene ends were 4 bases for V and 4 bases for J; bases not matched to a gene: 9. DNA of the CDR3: TGTGCCAGCAGTGTAGTAGGACTAGCGGGGTATGCAGATACGCAGTATTTT. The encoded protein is CASSVVGLAGYADTQYF.

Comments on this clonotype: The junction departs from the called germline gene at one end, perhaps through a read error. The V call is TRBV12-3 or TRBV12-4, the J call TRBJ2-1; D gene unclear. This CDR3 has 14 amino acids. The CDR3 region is CAGSFLGKYNEQFF. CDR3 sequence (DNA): TGTGCCGGCAGTTTCTTGGGGAAATACAATGAGCAGTTCTTC.

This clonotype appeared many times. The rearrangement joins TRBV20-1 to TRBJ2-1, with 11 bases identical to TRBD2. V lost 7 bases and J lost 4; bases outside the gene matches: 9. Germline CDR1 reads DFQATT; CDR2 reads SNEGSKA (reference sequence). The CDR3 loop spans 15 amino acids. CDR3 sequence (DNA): TGCAGTGTCCTTGAAGGGACTAGCGGTTACAATGAGCAGTTCTTC. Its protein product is CSVLEGTSGYNEQFF.

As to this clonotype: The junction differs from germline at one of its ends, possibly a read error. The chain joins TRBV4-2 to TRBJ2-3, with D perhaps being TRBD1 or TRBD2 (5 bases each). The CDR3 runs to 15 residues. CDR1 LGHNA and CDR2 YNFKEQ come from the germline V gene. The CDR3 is CASSLEPGAGDTQYF. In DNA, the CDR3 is TGTGCCAGCAGCCTGGAGCCCGGGGCCGGAGATACTCAGTATTTT.

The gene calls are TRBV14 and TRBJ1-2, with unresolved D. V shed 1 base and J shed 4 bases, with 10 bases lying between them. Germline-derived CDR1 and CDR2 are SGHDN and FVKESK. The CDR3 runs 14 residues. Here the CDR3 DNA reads TGTGCCAGCAGCCAAGGGCGGAGAATCTATGGCTACACCTTC. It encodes CASSQGRRIYGYTF.

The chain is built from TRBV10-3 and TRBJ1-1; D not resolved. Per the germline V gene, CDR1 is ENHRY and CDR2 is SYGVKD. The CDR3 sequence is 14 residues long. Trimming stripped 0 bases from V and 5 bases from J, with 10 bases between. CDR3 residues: CAISESSGVTEAFF. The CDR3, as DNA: TGTGCCATCAGTGAGTCGTCCGGGGTTACTGAAGCTTTCTTT.

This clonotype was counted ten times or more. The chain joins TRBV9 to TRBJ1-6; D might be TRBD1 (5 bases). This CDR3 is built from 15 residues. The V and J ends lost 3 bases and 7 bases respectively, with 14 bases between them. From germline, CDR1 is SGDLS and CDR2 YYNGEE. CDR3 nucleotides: TGTGCCAGCAGCGGAGGGACGCAGGGCAATTCACCCCTCCACTTT. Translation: CASSGGTQGNSPLHF.

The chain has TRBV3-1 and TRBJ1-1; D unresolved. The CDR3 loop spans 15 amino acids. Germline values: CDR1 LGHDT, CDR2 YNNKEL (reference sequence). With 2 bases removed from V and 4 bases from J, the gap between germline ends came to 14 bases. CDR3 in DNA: TGTGCCAGCAGCCAAACAAACGGTCTGGGCACTGAAGCTTTCTTT. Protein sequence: CASSQTNGLGTEAFF.

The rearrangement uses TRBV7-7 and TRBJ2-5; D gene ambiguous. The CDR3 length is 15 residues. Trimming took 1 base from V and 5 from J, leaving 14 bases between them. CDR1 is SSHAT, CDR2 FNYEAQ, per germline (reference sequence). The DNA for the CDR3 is TGTGCCAGCAGCTTAGTTCCTACAAGGTCGGAGACCCAGTACTTC. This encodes CASSLVPTRSETQYF.

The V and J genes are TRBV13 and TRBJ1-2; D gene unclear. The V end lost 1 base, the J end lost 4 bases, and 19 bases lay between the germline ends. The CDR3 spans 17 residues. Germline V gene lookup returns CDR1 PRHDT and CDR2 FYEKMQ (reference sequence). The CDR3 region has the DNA TGTGCCAGCAGCTTAGCGGGCACTCCGGGGTCCTTCTATGGCTACACCTTC. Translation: CASSLAGTPGSFYGYTF.

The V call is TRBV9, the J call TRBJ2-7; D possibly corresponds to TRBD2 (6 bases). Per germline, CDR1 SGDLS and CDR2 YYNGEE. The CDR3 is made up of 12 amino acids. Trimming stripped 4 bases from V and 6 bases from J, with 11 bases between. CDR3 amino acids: CASSPFGGEQYF. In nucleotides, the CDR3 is TGTGCCAGCAGCCCCTTCGGGGGCGAGCAGTACTTC.

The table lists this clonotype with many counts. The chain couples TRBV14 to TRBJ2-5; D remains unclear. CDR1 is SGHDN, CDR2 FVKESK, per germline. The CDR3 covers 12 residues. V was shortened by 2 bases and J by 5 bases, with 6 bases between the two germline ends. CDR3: CASSQKLETQYF. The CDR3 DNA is TGTGCCAGCAGCCAAAAATTGGAGACCCAGTACTTC.

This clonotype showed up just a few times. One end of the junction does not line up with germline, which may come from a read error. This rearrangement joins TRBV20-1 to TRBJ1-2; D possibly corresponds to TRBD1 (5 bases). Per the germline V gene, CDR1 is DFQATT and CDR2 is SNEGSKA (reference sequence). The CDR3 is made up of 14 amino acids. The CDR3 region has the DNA TGTAGTGCTAGATTAGTAGGCAGGGTGGACGGCTACACCTTC. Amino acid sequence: CSARLVGRVDGYTF.

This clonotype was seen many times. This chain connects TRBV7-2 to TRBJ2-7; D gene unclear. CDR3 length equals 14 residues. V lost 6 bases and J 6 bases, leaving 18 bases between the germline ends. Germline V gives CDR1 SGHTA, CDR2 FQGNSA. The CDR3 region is CASSPRPTFSEQYF. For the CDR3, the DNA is TGTGCCAGCAGTCCGAGACCTACATTTTCCGAGCAGTACTTC.